The T cell receptor beta chain described here comes from a study of beta chain features in type 1 diabetes. About the study: Cell yields, gender and age were similar in healthy donors and patients. Findings of the study overall: Within the patient group, naive, central memory and Treg TCRB repertoires appeared more similar to each other than within healthy donors.

The entirety of the isolated RNA underwent reverse transcription, so expressed TCRB transcripts were sequenced. Generated by immunoSEQ multiplex PCR, the TCRdb table keeps only in-frame clones and is missing some. The sample records under 45,000 clones, 50% being singletons. Points on this clone: The antigen is undetermined.

Germline assignment: CDR1 MNHEY and CDR2 SVGAGI. The CDR3 contains 16 residues. V lost 2 bases to trimming and J lost 3 bases; unmatched junction nucleotides: 6. Material: stem cell memory CD4+ T cells from blood. The chain carries TRBV6-5 and TRBJ2-3, with 9 bases aligning to TRBD2. The TCR sequence derives from a woman aged 25 to 39 in good health. This CDR3 is CASSYMAGGKTDTQYF. CDR3 nucleotide sequence: TGTGCCAGCAGTTACATGGCGGGAGGGAAAACAGATACGCAGTATTTT.